Below are 24 T cell receptor beta chains sequenced from a single sample in a study of blood T cell repertoires in COVID-19. Some clones are missing from TCRdb's copy, which holds only in-frame ones; the method was immunoSEQ multiplex PCR. The sample holds more than 150,000 clones, 84% seen once. The sample was peripheral blood. These receptors all come from a woman in her forties or fifties with acute or convalescent COVID-19.

This chain connects TRBV9 to TRBJ1-6, with TRBD1 matching 8 bases. V trimming: 3 bases; J trimming: 7 bases; junction bases outside the gene matches: 3. Germline V lookup: CDR1 SGDLS, CDR2 YYNGEE. This CDR3 region has 14 residues. The DNA for the CDR3 is TGTGCCAGCAGCGGGACAGGGATGAATTCACCCCTCCACTTT. It translates to CASSGTGMNSPLHF.

The V call is TRBV6-6, the J call TRBJ2-5, with D perhaps matching TRBD2 (6 bases). V lost 4 bases and J 5 bases, leaving 14 bases between the germline ends. The CDR3 has 14 amino acids. Germline assignment: CDR1 MNHNY and CDR2 SVGAGI (reference sequence). The CDR3: CASSSTGGVETQYF. CDR3 sequence (DNA): TGTGCCAGCAGTTCCACTGGAGGGGTGGAGACCCAGTACTTC.

The chain couples TRBV5-4 to TRBJ2-5, with 12 bases matching TRBD2. Germline CDR1 is SGHNT and CDR2 is YYREEE (reference sequence). The J segment lost 2 bases and the V segment lost 3 bases, leaving 2 bases of the junction unmatched. The CDR3 is 15 amino acids. CDR3 nucleotide sequence: TGTGCCAGCAGCTCGGGACTAGCGGGTCAAGAGACCCAGTACTTC. It is translated as CASSSGLAGQETQYF.

V is TRBV18 and J is TRBJ1-4, with D hard to call. Trimming took 3 bases from V and 7 from J, leaving 12 bases between them. The CDR3 loop spans 14 amino acids. Per germline, CDR1 KGHSH and CDR2 LQKENI. This CDR3 is CASSPLDEGEKLFF. CDR3 DNA sequence: TGTGCCAGCTCACCCCTCGATGAGGGTGAAAAACTGTTTTTT.

The chain is built from TRBV15 and TRBJ2-7; 8 bases agree with TRBD2. The germline V gene encodes CDR1 LNHNV and CDR2 YYDKDF (reference sequence). This CDR3 comprises 14 residues. Losses at the gene ends were 0 bases for V and 4 bases for J; bases not matched to a gene: 2. The CDR3 sequence: CATSRDTGGYEQYF. The DNA for the CDR3 is TGTGCCACCAGCAGAGATACGGGAGGGTACGAGCAGTACTTC.

J is TRBJ2-3 and V is TRBV5-5, with D possibly TRBD1 on 6 matching bases. This CDR3 region has 13 residues. Trimming removed 4 bases from V and 8 bases from J, with 14 bases in between. Germline CDR1 reads SGHKS; CDR2 reads YYEKEE (reference sequence). CDR3 region: CASSRSGVPTQYF. The CDR3 bases are TGTGCCAGCAGCCGGTCAGGGGTTCCTACGCAGTATTTT.

This chain uses TRBV5-1 with TRBJ2-7; D uncertain. Germline CDR1 is SGHRS and CDR2 is YFSETQ. Trimming shortened V by 0 bases and J by 1 base, and 14 bases separated the two germline ends. The CDR3 totals 16 residues. The CDR3 DNA sequence: TGCGCCAGCAGCTTGGATGCGGTCAGAACTTCCTACGAGCAGTACTTC. Translated, it gives CASSLDAVRTSYEQYF. The full variable domain, its missing parts supplied by reference TRBV5-1 and TRBJ2-7, is KAGVTQTPRYLIKTRGQQVTLSCSPISGHRSVSWYQQTPGQGLQFLFEYFSETQRNKGNFPGRFSGRQFSNSRSEMNVSTLELGDSALYLCASSLDAVRTSYEQYFGPGTRLTVT.

The V gene is TRBV6-4, the J gene TRBJ1-1; 7 bases fit TRBD1. The germline CDR1 and CDR2 sequences are MRHNA and SNTAGT. The CDR3 sequence is 14 residues long. Trimming took 8 bases from V and 5 from J; bases not matched to a gene: 11. CDR3 DNA sequence: TGTGCCAGCGGCGGACAGGTTGTCAGGACTGAAGCTTTCTTT. Amino acid sequence: CASGGQVVRTEAFF.

The chain carries TRBV7-9 and TRBJ1-3; 7 bases map to TRBD1. The CDR3 is made up of 14 amino acids. Losses at the gene ends were 6 bases for V and 2 bases for J; bases not matched to a gene: 4. Germline V gene lookup returns CDR1 SEHNR and CDR2 FQNEAQ (reference sequence). The CDR3, as DNA: TGTGCCAGCAGATTGGGACAGACTGGAAACACCATATATTTT. It specifies CASRLGQTGNTIYF.

The chain joins TRBV4-3 to TRBJ2-7, with 7 bases that match TRBD1. V lost 4 bases to trimming and J lost 0 bases; unmatched junction nucleotides: 6. There are 15 residues in the CDR3. Per germline, CDR1 LGHNA and CDR2 YSLEER. As DNA, the CDR3 is TGCGCCAGCAGCCCCGGGACAGCTAACTCCTACGAGCAGTACTTC. It encodes CASSPGTANSYEQYF.

CDR3 DNA: TGTGCCAGCAGTGGACCGGGACAGGGGAGACCTGGGGCCAACGTCCTGACTTTC. Its protein is CASSGPGQGRPGANVLTF. The chain carries TRBV27 and TRBJ2-6, with 10 bases aligning to TRBD1. The V gene's germline CDR1 is MNHEY and CDR2 SMNVEV (reference sequence). V gave up 5 bases and J gave up 2 bases; unmatched junction bases: 9. This CDR3 has 18 amino acids.

The chain couples TRBV11-2 to TRBJ2-3; TRBD1 is a possible D gene (5 bases). This CDR3 has 13 amino acids. In germline, CDR1 is SGHAT, CDR2 FQNNGV. V gave up 6 bases and J gave up 2 bases, with 9 bases separating them. CDR3 coding DNA: TGTGCCAGCAGGTTGGACAACACAGATACGCAGTATTTT. Translation: CASRLDNTDTQYF.

This chain's CDR3 is CASSLRASGYEQYF. CDR3 bases: TGTGCCAGTAGCCTTAGGGCTAGCGGCTACGAGCAGTACTTC. J is TRBJ2-7 and V is TRBV19, with TRBD2 identical over 7 bases. Trimming removed 6 bases from V and 3 bases from J; junction bases left unmatched: 8. Germline V gives CDR1 LNHDA, CDR2 SQIVND (reference sequence). The CDR3 consists of 14 residues.

In DNA form, the CDR3 reads TGTGCCAGCAGCGTCGGGACAGCCGCTAATGAAAAACTGTTTTTT. This translates into CASSVGTAANEKLFF. The chain is built from TRBV9 and TRBJ1-4; TRBD1 agrees at 7 bases. The V gene end was trimmed by 2 bases and the J gene end by 3 bases; junction bases not matched to a gene: 4. The CDR3 runs 15 residues. CDR1 and CDR2 from the germline V gene are SGDLS and YYNGEE.

By sample share, this clone is medium-sized (0.01 to 0.1%). The chain links TRBV5-5 to TRBJ1-6; 11 bases agree with TRBD1. CDR1 SGHKS and CDR2 YYEKEE come from the germline V gene (reference sequence). This CDR3 region has 18 residues. The V gene end was trimmed by 0 bases and the J gene end by 6 bases; junction bases not matched to a gene: 8. The CDR3 DNA reads TGTGCCAGCAGCTTGGGGAATCCGGGACAGGGGGTTAATTCACCCCTCCACTTT. This gives the protein CASSLGNPGQGVNSPLHF.

The rearrangement joins TRBV11-2 to TRBJ1-1, with D tentatively TRBD1 (6 bases). The CDR3 spans 18 residues. CDR1 is SGHAT and CDR2 is FQNNGV in the germline V gene. The V and J ends lost 6 bases and 0 bases respectively, with 23 bases between them. Here the CDR3 DNA reads TGTGCCAGCAGACGTACGTCGGCAGGGGTGTACATGAACACTGAAGCTTTCTTT. Protein: CASRRTSAGVYMNTEAFF.

The gene calls are TRBV19 and TRBJ2-5; D might be TRBD2 (5 bases). The CDR3 is made up of 14 amino acids. CDR1 and CDR2 (germline): LNHDA, SQIVND (reference sequence). V was pared by 5 bases and J by 4 bases, with 14 bases between. The CDR3 nucleotides are TGTGCCAGTAGTTCGGGGAGAGGAGGAGAGACCCAGTACTTC. This sequence encodes CASSSGRGGETQYF.

V is TRBV4-2 and J is TRBJ1-2; 9 nucleotides agree with TRBD1. After removal of 2 bases from V and 2 bases from J, the junction contained 6 bases not matched to a gene. The CDR3 contains 16 residues. Germline loops: CDR1 LGHNA, CDR2 YNFKEQ. The CDR3 spells CASSQSGQGVNYGYTF. The CDR3 bases are TGTGCCAGCAGCCAATCGGGACAGGGAGTAAACTATGGCTACACCTTC.

The J gene is TRBJ1-1, the V gene TRBV9; D ambiguous. Germline assignment: CDR1 SGDLS and CDR2 YYNGEE. The V end was cut by 3 bases, the J end by 3 bases, with 12 bases between. The CDR3 consists of 14 residues. This CDR3 reads CASSATTYYTEAFF. DNA for the CDR3: TGTGCCAGCAGCGCCACGACATATTACACTGAAGCTTTCTTT.

V gene TRBV2 combines with J gene TRBJ2-1; no clear D gene. CDR1 SNHLY and CDR2 FYNNEI come from the germline V gene. The V and J ends lost 4 bases and 4 bases respectively, with 8 bases between them. The CDR3 is 13 amino acids. The CDR3, as DNA: TGTGCCAGCAGTGTCCTATCTTACAATGAGCAGTTCTTC. It translates to CASSVLSYNEQFF.

The rearrangement links TRBV29-1 to TRBJ2-5, with 9 nucleotides matching TRBD2. The length of the CDR3 is 16 residues. Germline CDR1 SQVTM, CDR2 ANQGSEA. Losses at the gene ends were 3 bases for V and 5 bases for J; bases not matched to a gene: 13. In nucleotides, the CDR3 is TGCAGCGTTGATGGGGCGGGAGGGCCACTAGTCGAGACCCAGTACTTC. Translated: CSVDGAGGPLVETQYF.

The J gene is TRBJ2-3, the V gene TRBV7-7; TRBD2 might be the D (6 bases). The ends were cut back, 0 bases at V and 5 bases at J, with 12 bases in the middle. The CDR3 sequence is 15 residues long. Germline-derived CDR1 and CDR2 are SSHAT and FNYEAQ (reference sequence). The CDR3 is CASSLAAGSRDTQYF. Here the CDR3 DNA reads TGTGCCAGCAGCTTAGCGGCGGGGAGCCGAGATACGCAGTATTTT.

This sequence joins TRBV15 and TRBJ1-5; D not resolved. Germline CDR1 and CDR2: LNHNV and YYDKDF (reference sequence). The CDR3 runs to 13 residues. V was pared by 1 base and J by 6 bases, with 7 bases between. CDR3 amino acids: CATSRGEGQPQHF. The CDR3 region has the DNA TGTGCCACCAGCAGAGGGGAGGGTCAGCCCCAGCATTTT. Based on the CDR3 plus reference TRBV15 and TRBJ1-5, the full variable domain is DAMVIQNPRYQVTQFGKPVTLSCSQTLNHNVMYWYQQKSSQAPKLLFHYYDKDFNNEADTPDNFQSRRPNTSFCFLDIRSPGLGDTAMYLCATSRGEGQPQHFGDGTRLSIL.

The chain employs TRBV5-1 and TRBJ2-1, with D possibly matching TRBD2 (6 bases). Trimming stripped 4 bases from V and 5 bases from J, with 10 bases between. Germline assignment: CDR1 SGHRS and CDR2 YFSETQ. The CDR3 loop spans 13 amino acids. In nucleotides, the CDR3 is TGCGCCAGCAGCAGAGGGAGGCACAATGAGCAGTTCTTC. Translated: CASSRGRHNEQFF.